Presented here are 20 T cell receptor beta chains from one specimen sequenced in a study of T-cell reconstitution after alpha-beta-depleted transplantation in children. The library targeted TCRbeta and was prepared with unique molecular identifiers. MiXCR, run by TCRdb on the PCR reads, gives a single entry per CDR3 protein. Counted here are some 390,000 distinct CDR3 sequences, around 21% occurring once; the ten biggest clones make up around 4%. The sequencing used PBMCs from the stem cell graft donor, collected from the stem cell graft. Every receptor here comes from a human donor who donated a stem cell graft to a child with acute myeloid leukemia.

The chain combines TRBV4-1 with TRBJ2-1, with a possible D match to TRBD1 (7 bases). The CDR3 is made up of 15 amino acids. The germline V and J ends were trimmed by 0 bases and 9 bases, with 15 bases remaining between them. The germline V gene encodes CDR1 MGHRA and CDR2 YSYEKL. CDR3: CASSQDRERGLEQFF. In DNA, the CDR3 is TGCGCCAGCAGCCAAGATCGGGAGAGGGGGCTTGAGCAGTTCTTC.

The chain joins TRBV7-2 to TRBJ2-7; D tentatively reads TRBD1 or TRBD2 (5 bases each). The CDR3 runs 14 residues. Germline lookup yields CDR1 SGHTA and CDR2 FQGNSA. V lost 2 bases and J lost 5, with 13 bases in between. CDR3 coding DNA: TGTGCCAGCAGCTTACGGACTGGGGGAGACGAGCAGTACTTC. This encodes CASSLRTGGDEQYF.

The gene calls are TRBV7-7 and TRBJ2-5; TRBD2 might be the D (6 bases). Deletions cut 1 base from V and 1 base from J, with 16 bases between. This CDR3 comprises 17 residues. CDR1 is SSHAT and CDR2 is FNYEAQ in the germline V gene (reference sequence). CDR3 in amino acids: CASSLDTTSHFQETQYF. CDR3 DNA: TGTGCCAGCAGCTTAGATACGACTAGTCATTTCCAAGAGACCCAGTACTTC.

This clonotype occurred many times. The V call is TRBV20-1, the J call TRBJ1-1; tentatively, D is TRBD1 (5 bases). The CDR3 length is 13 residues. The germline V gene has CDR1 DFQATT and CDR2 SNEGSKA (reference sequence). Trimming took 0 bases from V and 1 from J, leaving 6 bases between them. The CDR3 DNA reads TGCAGTGCTAGAGATCAGGGGAACACTGAAGCTTTCTTT. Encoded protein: CSARDQGNTEAFF.

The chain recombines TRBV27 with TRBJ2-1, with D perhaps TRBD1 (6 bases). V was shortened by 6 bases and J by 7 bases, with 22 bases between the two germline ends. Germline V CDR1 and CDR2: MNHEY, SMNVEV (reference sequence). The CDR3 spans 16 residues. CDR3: CASSYGHRVQGNEQFF. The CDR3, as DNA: TGTGCCAGCAGCTACGGACACAGGGTACAAGGGAATGAGCAGTTCTTC.

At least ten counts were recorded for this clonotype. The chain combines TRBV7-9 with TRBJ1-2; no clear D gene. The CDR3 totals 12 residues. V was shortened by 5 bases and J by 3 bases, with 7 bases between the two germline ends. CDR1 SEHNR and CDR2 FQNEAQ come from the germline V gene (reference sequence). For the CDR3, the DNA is TGTGCCAGCAGCCCTGGCGACTATGGCTACACCTTC. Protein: CASSPGDYGYTF.

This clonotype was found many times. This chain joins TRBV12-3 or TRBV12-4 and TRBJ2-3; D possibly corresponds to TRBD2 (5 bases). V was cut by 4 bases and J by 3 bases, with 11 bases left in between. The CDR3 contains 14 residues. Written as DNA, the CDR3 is TGTGCCAGCAGTTCGTTTAGCGCGACAGATACGCAGTATTTT. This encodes CASSSFSATDTQYF.

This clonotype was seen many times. The CDR3 sequence: CASSLTGGIAGEQFF. DNA for the CDR3: TGTGCCAGCAGCTTGACAGGGGGAATAGCGGGTGAGCAGTTCTTC. The rearrangement uses TRBV7-2 and TRBJ2-1; 9 bases line up with TRBD1. Per the germline V gene, CDR1 is SGHTA and CDR2 is FQGNSA. CDR3 size: 15 residues. V was clipped by 3 bases and J by 9 bases; unmatched bases: 9. The entire variable domain, with the rest obtained from reference TRBV7-2 and TRBJ2-1, is as follows: GAGVSQSPSNKVTEKGKDVELRCDPISGHTALYWYRQSLGQGLEFLIYFQGNSAPDKSGLPSDRFSAERTGGSVSTLTIQRTQQEDSAVYLCASSLTGGIAGEQFFGPGTRLTVL.

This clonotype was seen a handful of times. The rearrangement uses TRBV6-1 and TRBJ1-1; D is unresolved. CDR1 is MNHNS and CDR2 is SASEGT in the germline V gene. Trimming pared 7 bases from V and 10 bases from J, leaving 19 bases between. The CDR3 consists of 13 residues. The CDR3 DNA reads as TGTGCCAGCACAGGCAGAAGCCTTGAAAGAGCTTTCTTT. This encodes CASTGRSLERAFF.

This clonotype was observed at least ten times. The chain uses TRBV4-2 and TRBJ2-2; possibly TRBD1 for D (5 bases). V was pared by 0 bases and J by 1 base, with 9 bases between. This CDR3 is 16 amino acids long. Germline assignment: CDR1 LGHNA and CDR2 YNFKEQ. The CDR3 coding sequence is TGTGCCAGCAGCCAAGAGAGAGACAGGAACACCGGGGAGCTGTTTTTT. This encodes CASSQERDRNTGELFF.

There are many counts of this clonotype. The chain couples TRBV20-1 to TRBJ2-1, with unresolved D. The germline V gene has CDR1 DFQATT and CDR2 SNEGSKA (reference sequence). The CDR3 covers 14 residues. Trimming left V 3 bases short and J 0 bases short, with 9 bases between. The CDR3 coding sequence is TGCAGTGCTAGTACAGCTGGCTCCTACAATGAGCAGTTCTTC. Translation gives CSASTAGSYNEQFF.

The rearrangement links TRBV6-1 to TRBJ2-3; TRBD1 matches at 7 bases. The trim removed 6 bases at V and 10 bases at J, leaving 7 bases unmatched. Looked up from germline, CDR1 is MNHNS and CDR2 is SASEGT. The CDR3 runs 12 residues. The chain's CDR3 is CASRGDSHAQYF. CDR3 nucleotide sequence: TGTGCCAGCAGGGGGGACAGCCACGCGCAGTATTTT.

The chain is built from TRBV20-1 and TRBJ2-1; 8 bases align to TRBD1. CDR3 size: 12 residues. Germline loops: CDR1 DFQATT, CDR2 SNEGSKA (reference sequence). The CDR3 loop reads CSPQGAGNEQFF. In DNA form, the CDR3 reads TGCAGCCCGCAGGGGGCAGGGAATGAGCAGTTCTTC.

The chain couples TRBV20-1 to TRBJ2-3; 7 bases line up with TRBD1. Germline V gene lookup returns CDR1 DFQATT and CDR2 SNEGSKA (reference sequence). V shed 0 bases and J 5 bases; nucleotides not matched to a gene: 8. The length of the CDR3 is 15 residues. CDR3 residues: CSARDLQGRGDTQYF. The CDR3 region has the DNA TGCAGTGCTAGAGACCTACAGGGGCGAGGAGATACGCAGTATTTT.

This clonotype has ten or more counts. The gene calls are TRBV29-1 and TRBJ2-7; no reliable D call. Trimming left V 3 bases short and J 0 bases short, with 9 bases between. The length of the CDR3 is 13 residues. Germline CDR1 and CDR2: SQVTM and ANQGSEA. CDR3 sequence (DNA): TGCAGCGTTGAGTGGCAAAACTCCTACGAGCAGTACTTC. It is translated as CSVEWQNSYEQYF.

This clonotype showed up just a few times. This CDR3 is CSARDLLVGLGHYNEQFF. CDR3 nucleotide sequence: TGCAGTGCTAGAGATCTTCTTGTCGGACTAGGTCACTACAATGAGCAGTTCTTC. The chain links TRBV20-1 to TRBJ2-1, with TRBD2 matching over 7 bases. The CDR3 totals 18 residues. Germline loops: CDR1 DFQATT, CDR2 SNEGSKA (reference sequence). The V gene end was trimmed by 0 bases and the J gene end by 3 bases; junction bases not matched to a gene: 14.

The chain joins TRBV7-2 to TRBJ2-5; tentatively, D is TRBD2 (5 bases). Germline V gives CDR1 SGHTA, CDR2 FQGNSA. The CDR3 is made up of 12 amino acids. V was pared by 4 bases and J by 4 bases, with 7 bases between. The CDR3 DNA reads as TGTGCCAGCAGCTGGGAGCGAGAGACCCAGTACTTC. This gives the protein CASSWERETQYF.

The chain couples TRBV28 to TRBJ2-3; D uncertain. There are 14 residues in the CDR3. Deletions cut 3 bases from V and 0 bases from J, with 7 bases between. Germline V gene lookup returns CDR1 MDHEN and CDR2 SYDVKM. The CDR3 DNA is TGTGCCAGCAGTTTGCCGGACAGCACAGATACGCAGTATTTT. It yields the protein CASSLPDSTDTQYF.

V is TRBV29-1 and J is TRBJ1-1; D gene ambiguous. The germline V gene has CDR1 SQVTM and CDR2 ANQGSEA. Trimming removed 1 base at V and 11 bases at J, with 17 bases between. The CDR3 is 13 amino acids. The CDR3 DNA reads TGCAGCGTTGAAGGAAGGGCGGCAGAAAGGGCTTTCTTT. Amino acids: CSVEGRAAERAFF.

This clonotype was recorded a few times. CDR3 residues: CASSYSPGSGSYEQYF. The CDR3 region has the DNA TGTGCCAGCAGTTACTCCCCGGGTAGCGGATCCTACGAGCAGTACTTC. This chain connects TRBV6-5 to TRBJ2-7, with D tentatively TRBD2 (6 bases). This CDR3 comprises 16 residues. Germline lookup yields CDR1 MNHEY and CDR2 SVGAGI. Trimming shortened V by 0 bases and J by 1 base, and 13 bases separated the two germline ends.